This section outlines one T cell receptor beta chain sequence together with its context. What antigen it recognizes has not been identified. Base-call qualities are not available, and no considerably larger clone is one nucleotide away. Using the deep immunoSEQ assay, multiplex PCR amplified TCR CDR3 regions from genomic DNA. Genomic DNA extracted from each cell subset was distributed evenly over all wells of several immunoSEQ 96-well plates, and each plate served as one replicate. For sorted subsets, each replicate PCR was loaded with 200 to 250 ng genomic DNA, equivalent to some 31,000 T cell genomes. Purified libraries were quantified with a Qubit 3.0 fluorometer, sized on a Bioanalyzer 2100, and re-quantified with the KAPA Library Quantification kit. Every immunoSEQ 96-well plate was sequenced on a separate single-read 150-cycle Illumina NextSeq 550 flow cell. The original methods were these. Because the immunoSEQ output held only junctional sequences and lacked quality scores, the filtering could not match the filtering applied to full-length reads. Sequences were annotated with PyIR, a Python wrapper for IgBLAST v1.9, and V/J genes and CDR3 were assigned using IMGT germline references. Reads with weak V/J assignments (E-value above 1e-6), missing CDR3, stop codons, out-of-frame junctions, or ambiguous translated residues were removed. A V3J clonotype was defined by an identical inferred V gene, J gene, and CDR3 amino acid sequence. Percentage overlap between repertoires was calculated by dividing the number of shared unique clonotypes by the size of the smaller repertoire. Richness of each repertoire was evaluated using RTK rarefaction, the Chao1 estimator, and Recon v2.1 estimates of unobserved clonotypes. OLGA was used to compute generation probabilities for all TCRbeta clonotypes that the gDNA method yielded from a handful of donors. TCRdb limited this immuneACCESS table to in-frame rearrangements with V and J called. A share of clones is missing; checked studies link under half to unresolved V genes, and the rest is unexplained. V, J and clone size derive from that table, while D and trimming were established from the DNA sequence. This sample gives over 1.5 million clones in total; 95% to 99% of them show up just once. The ten largest account for about 0.4% of the sample.

Healthy HIV-negative adults with no recently reported acute infections or vaccinations were included as donors. All donors were Caucasian adults living in Nashville, Tennessee, USA. CD4+ T cells were enriched by magnetic negative selection; naive cells were then positively selected on CD45RA, and the negative fraction formed the memory subset. After blood collection by leukapheresis, PBMCs were isolated using Ficoll-Histopaque density gradient centrifugation and then cryopreserved in the vapor phase of liquid nitrogen. Purity and quantity of every magnetically sorted T cell population were checked by analytical flow cytometry. Genomic DNA was isolated from each sorted fraction and quantified by UV absorbance on a Nanodrop 2000c. These data originate in a study of shared clonotypes between healthy human individuals (TCRdb year 2020). Regarding the research as a whole: The cohort comprised a couple of women and three men aged 18 to 49 years. For each donor, CD4 naive and CD4 memory were each given three plates, CD8 naive was given two plates, and CD8 memory was given one plate. Leukapheresis yielded between about 0.85 and 10 billion PBMCs per donor. Libraries were prepared and TCR repertoires were sequenced by different laboratories using diverse techniques, in order to increase sequencing depth and limit assay-specific biases. Blood TCR repertoires of 5 or 6 healthy adults were deeply sequenced to estimate repertoire size and the extent of clonotype sharing between individuals.

The investigation overall reported the following: Pairwise subsampling indicated that sequencing depth was expected to affect the degree of clonotype sharing among donors. Compared with non-shared clonotypes, the clonotypes found in all four sorted-subset donors had higher generation probabilities. Sampling was restricted to blood, and TCR repertoires in tissue are likely to differ from TCR repertoires in blood. Because the study included only a small number of donors, the genetic and exposure-history diversity represented was limited. Rarefaction of sorted-subset datasets indicated incomplete sequencing despite the large sequencing depth. Sharing across a few donors was observed for around 5% of naive CD4, over 3% of naive CD8, over 2% of memory CD4, and over 0.3% of memory CD8 clonotypes. Larger estimated clonotype richness was generally found for naive subsets than for memory subsets.

Inclusive of the bounding cysteine and phenylalanine, the CDR3 is 12 residues long. Just the 36-base CDR3 DNA is kept, in frame starting at base 1. The junction carries 8 bases between V and J, which are trimmed by 8 bases and 0 bases respectively. Taken from the germline V gene (reference sequence), the CDR1 and CDR2 loops are MNHNY and SVGAGI. The sample consisted of naive CD4+ T cells sorted from blood. This specimen's cell subset or site label, per the study, means: CD45RA+ positively selected. This receptor was taken from a man aged 25-45 years in good health. The chain links TRBV6-6 with TRBJ2-7; the D segment may tentatively be TRBD1 or TRBD2, each giving 5 matched bases. The DNA sequence is as follows: TGTGCCAGCTCCGGGACCTCCTACGAGCAGTACTTC. Its product reads: CASSGTSYEQYF.